One T cell receptor beta chain is described in this entry. The source of the sample is a study of T-cell reconstitution after alpha-beta-depleted transplantation in children. CDR1 is GTSNPN, CDR2 SVGIG, per germline (reference sequence). CDR3 size: 13 residues. V shed 3 bases, J shed 11 bases, and the junction held 10 bases outside the gene matches. For TCRbeta, the library was prepared with unique molecular identifiers. TCRdb used MiXCR to reprocess the PCR reads, holding one entry per CDR3 protein. The sample holds hundreds of thousands of distinct CDR3 sequences, around a third seen once. The sample here was PBMCs from the stem cell graft donor, taken from the stem cell graft. The chain links TRBV30 to TRBJ1-1; TRBD1 matches at 9 bases. The sequence came from a human donor who donated a stem cell graft to a child with aplastic anemia. The CDR3 here is CAWSLGQGDWAFF. CDR3 DNA sequence: TGTGCCTGGAGCTTGGGACAGGGCGATTGGGCTTTCTTT.